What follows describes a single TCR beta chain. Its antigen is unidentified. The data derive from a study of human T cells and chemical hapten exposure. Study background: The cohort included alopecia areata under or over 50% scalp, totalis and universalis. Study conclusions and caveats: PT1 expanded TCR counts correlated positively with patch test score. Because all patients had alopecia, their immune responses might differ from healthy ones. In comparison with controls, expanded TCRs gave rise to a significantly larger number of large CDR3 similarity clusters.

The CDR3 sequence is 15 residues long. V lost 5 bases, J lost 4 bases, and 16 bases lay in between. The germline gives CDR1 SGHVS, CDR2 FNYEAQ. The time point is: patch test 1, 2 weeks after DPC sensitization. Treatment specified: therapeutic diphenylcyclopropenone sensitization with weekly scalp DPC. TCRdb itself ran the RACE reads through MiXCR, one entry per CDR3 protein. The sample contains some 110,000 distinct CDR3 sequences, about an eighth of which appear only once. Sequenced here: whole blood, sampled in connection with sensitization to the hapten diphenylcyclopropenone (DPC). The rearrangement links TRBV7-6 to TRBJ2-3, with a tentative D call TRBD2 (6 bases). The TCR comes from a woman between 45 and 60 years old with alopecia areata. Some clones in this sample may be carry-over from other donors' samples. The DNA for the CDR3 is TGTGCCAGCAGCCCTTCGGAGGGTCTTCCAGATACGCAGTATTTT. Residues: CASSPSEGLPDTQYF.